This is a list of T cell receptor beta chains from one sample in a study of patients and donors after allogeneic stem cell transplantation. TCRdb fed the RT-PCR reads into MiXCR, producing one record per CDR3 protein. The sample shows around 90,000 distinct CDR3 sequences, around 49% of them seen only once. The sequenced material came from blood, either unsorted or a sorted T cell fraction (not recorded which). The receptors here all came from a human donor who was either an allogeneic HSCT recipient or a stem cell or donor lymphocyte infusion donor (not recorded which). It is not recorded whose cells these are; they may come from a transplant donor. The CDR3 runs from the conserved cysteine through the conserved F or W. The D gene is left open where the match is weak. Where a row states a size, it is once, few, many or the class of an expanded clone; other rows omit it.

>TRBJ1-1|.|15|TRBV5-1|.
TGCGCCAGCAGTAGCGACAGATACATGAACACTGAAGCTTTCTTT
CASSSDRYMNTEAFF
>TRBJ2-1|TRBD2|15|TRBV6-5|.
TGTGCCAGCAGTTACTCGGCGGGAGGGGGCAATGAGCAGTTCTTC
CASSYSAGGGNEQFF
>TRBJ1-1|.|13|TRBV20-1|few
TGCAGTGCTAAAAAGACTGGGAACACTGAAGCTTTCTTT
CSAKKTGNTEAFF
>TRBJ1-5|.|14|TRBV3-1|.
TGTGCCAGCAGCCCCACGACCTCAAATCAGCCCCAGCATTTT
CASSPTTSNQPQHF
>TRBJ2-1|.|14|TRBV27|.
TGTGCCAGCAGCCAGGCAATAGTTCGGCATGAGCAGTTCTTC
CASSQAIVRHEQFF
>TRBJ1-1|.|15|TRBV5-1|once
TGCGCCAGCAGCATTGAACCCCAGGGCCCCACTGAAGCTTTCTTT
CASSIEPQGPTEAFF
>TRBJ2-7|TRBD1|13|TRBV6-1|few
TGTGCCAGCAGTGAAGGGGACAGCTACGAGCAGTACTTC
CASSEGDSYEQYF
>TRBJ1-2|.|17|TRBV21-1|.
TGTGCCAGCAGCCACATAAGGGGGGGACGGCTGAACTATGGCTACACCTTC
CASSHIRGGRLNYGYTF
>TRBJ2-1|TRBD2|13|TRBV27|.
TGTGCCAGCAGTAAACCGGGGGGCAATGAGCAGTTCTTC
CASSKPGGNEQFF
>TRBJ1-4|.|13|TRBV4-3|.
TGCGCCAGCAGCCAAGTCCAGGGGGAAAAACTGTTTTTT
CASSQVQGEKLFF
>TRBJ1-2|.|11|TRBV7-2|few
TGTGCCAGCAGCGAGGGGTCTGGCTACACCTTC
CASSEGSGYTF
>TRBJ2-3|.|13|TRBV7-2|few
TGTGCCAGCAGCCTCGTTGATTTGCGGGATGTGTATTTT
CASSLVDLRDVYF
>TRBJ1-3|TRBD1|15|TRBV7-9|once
TGTGCCAGCAGCCCAGGGACAGGTGCTGGAAACACCATATATTTT
CASSPGTGAGNTIYF
>TRBJ1-2|.|16|TRBV12-3/TRBV12-4|.
TGTGCCAGCGGAACCACAAGGGGTTTGTCGGACTATGGCTACACCTTC
CASGTTRGLSDYGYTF
>TRBJ1-1|.|12|TRBV15|.
TGTGCCACCAGCAGAGGGGAAACTGAAGCTTTCTTT
CATSRGETEAFF
>TRBJ1-3|.|15|TRBV20-1|few
TGCAGTGCTACCTCCGACAGGACCACGGGAAACACCATATATTTT
CSATSDRTTGNTIYF
>TRBJ2-7|TRBD1|14|TRBV20-1|.
TGCAGTGCTCTTCCGGGACAGGCCTCCTACGAGCAGTACTTC
CSALPGQASYEQYF
>TRBJ1-1|.|17|TRBV7-8|few
TGTGCCAGCAGCCCCCGACCGGGCGGAACGGTGAACACTGAAGCTTTCTTT
CASSPRPGGTVNTEAFF
>TRBJ2-3|TRBD1|17|TRBV15|.
TGTGCCACCAGCATCCCCAGGGGACAGGGGAGGTCAGATACGCAGTATTTT
CATSIPRGQGRSDTQYF
>TRBJ1-6|TRBD1|15|TRBV11-2|.
TGTGCCAGCAGCTTGTGGGACAGGGATAGTTCACCCCTCCACTTT
CASSLWDRDSSPLHF
>TRBJ1-6|.|15|TRBV9|.
TGTGCCAGCAGCGTAGCGGGGGAGAGGAATTCACCCCTCCACTTT
CASSVAGERNSPLHF
>TRBJ1-3|.|13|TRBV15|.
TGTGCCACCAGCAGAGATACGGGGCACACCATATATTTT
CATSRDTGHTIYF
>TRBJ1-5|.|18|TRBV12-5|.
TGTGCTAGTGGTTATCAAAACACACACACAGGGCCGAATCAGCCCCAGCATTTT
CASGYQNTHTGPNQPQHF
>TRBJ1-1|.|14|TRBV27|.
TGTGCCAGCGCTACAGGGCTTAGGAACACTGAAGCTTTCTTT
CASATGLRNTEAFF
>TRBJ1-6|.|17|TRBV25-1|.
TGTGCCAGCAGTACCCTCGAGGGGGGATCCTATAATTCACCCCTCCACTTT
CASSTLEGGSYNSPLHF
>TRBJ1-1|.|14|TRBV20-1|.
TGCAGTGCTAGAGACCTGACAGGACGTGACGAAGCTTTCTTT
CSARDLTGRDEAFF
>TRBJ1-1|TRBD1|15|TRBV5-5|.
TGTGCCAGCGGGGCTGAGTCAGGGGGCGGACCTGAAGCTTTCTTT
CASGAESGGGPEAFF
>TRBJ1-1|.|14|TRBV29-1|.
TGCAGCGTACTTGTCAGGGGTTCGGAGACTGAAGCTTTCTTT
CSVLVRGSETEAFF
>TRBJ1-2|.|14|TRBV6-2/TRBV6-3|.
TGTGCCAGCAGTTACAATCCGGGAACCTATGGCTACACCTTC
CASSYNPGTYGYTF
>TRBJ2-3|TRBD2|15|TRBV28|.
TGTGCCAGCAGTCTAGCGGGAGGGCGCTTTTCTACGCAGTATTTT
CASSLAGGRFSTQYF
>TRBJ1-4|.|16|TRBV20-1|few
TGCAGTGCTAGTAAGGTCCGGACGTTAAGACATGAAAAACTGTTTTTT
CSASKVRTLRHEKLFF
>TRBJ1-2|TRBD1|15|TRBV12-3/TRBV12-4|.
TGTGCCAGCAGTCCCATGGGACAGCAACCCTATGGCTACACCTTC
CASSPMGQQPYGYTF
>TRBJ1-2|.|16|TRBV5-5|.
TGTGCCAGCAGCTTGGCGAAGTCTACGGCTAACTATGGCTACACCTTC
CASSLAKSTANYGYTF
>TRBJ1-1|.|15|TRBV4-2|once
TGTGCCAGCAGCCAAGTTGGGCAGGGTAACACTGAAGCTTTCTTT
CASSQVGQGNTEAFF
>TRBJ2-1|.|11|TRBV28|.
TGTGCCAGCAGTTTTTCGGGATTACCGTTCTTC
CASSFSGLPFF
>TRBJ2-1|.|15|TRBV4-2|.
TGTGCCAGCAGACAGGACCTATACTCCTACAATGAGCAGTTCTTC
CASRQDLYSYNEQFF
>TRBJ1-1|.|14|TRBV20-1|few
TGCAGTGCTAGGAGCAGGGAAAGGAACACTGAAGCTTTCTTT
CSARSRERNTEAFF